Listed below are T cell receptor beta chains from one sample, sequenced in a study of breast tumors, draining lymph nodes, adjacent tissues. TCRdb reprocessed the multiplex PCR reads with MiXCR, giving one entry per CDR3 protein. The repertoire consists of approximately 52,000 distinct CDR3 sequences, with under 55% occurring once and the leading ten covering approximately 10%. Source material: breast tumor tissue. Receptor source: a female donor with breast cancer. Some clones in this sample may be carry-over from other donors' samples. CDR3s include the opening cysteine and the closing phenylalanine or tryptophan. A D gene is named only where the DNA matches it firmly. Not all rows give a size; the values are once, few, many and, for expanded clones, a class.

DNA	CDR3	size	D	length	V	J
TGTGCCAGCAGAGGACTAGCGGGAGTCAGGGATACGCAGTATTTT	CASRGLAGVRDTQYF	many	TRBD2	15	TRBV2	TRBJ2-3
TGTGCCAGCAGCTTAGACGGGACAGGTTCGGATTCACCCCTCCACTTT	CASSLDGTGSDSPLHF	few	TRBD1	16	TRBV11-2	TRBJ1-6
TGCAGCGTTGGTAGGGGCTGTGCGAACACCGGGGAGCTGTTTTTT	CSVGRGCANTGELFF	.	.	15	TRBV29-1	TRBJ2-2
TGCAGTGCCAGGGCAGGACAGGGGCACAATGAGCAGTTCTTC	CSARAGQGHNEQFF	medium-sized	TRBD1	14	TRBV20-1	TRBJ2-1
TGTGCCAGCAGGCCTACATCGGGAGGGTTGGAGTTCTTC	CASRPTSGGLEFF	.	TRBD2	13	TRBV6-5	TRBJ2-1
TGTGCCAGCAGTACTTCCGGGACTCGGAGTGGCTACACCTTC	CASSTSGTRSGYTF	many	.	14	TRBV6-5	TRBJ1-2
TGTGCCATAAGACTAGCGGGAGCCCCAGATACGCAGTATTTT	CAIRLAGAPDTQYF	.	TRBD2	14	TRBV10-3	TRBJ2-3
TGTGCCACCAGCAGAGATCGTTGGGACAAGGGGCATCAGCCCCAGCATTTT	CATSRDRWDKGHQPQHF	.	.	17	TRBV15	TRBJ1-5
TGTGCCAGCAGCTTAGAAGGACAAAACTATGGCTACACCTTC	CASSLEGQNYGYTF	many	.	14	TRBV7-8	TRBJ1-2
TGCGCCAGCAGCCCGGGTGTCACCCCCTACGAGCAGTACTTC	CASSPGVTPYEQYF	.	.	14	TRBV5-1	TRBJ2-7
TGCAGTGCTACTCTGCCGAGGGGGGGGTCCGGGGAGCTGTTTTTT	CSATLPRGGSGELFF	many	.	15	TRBV20-1	TRBJ2-2
TGTGCCAGCAGCAAAACCACAGGGGGTAAAGAGACCCAGTACTTC	CASSKTTGGKETQYF	many	TRBD1	15	TRBV5-6	TRBJ2-5
TGTGCCAGCAGCCCAACCGGGACAGCGAAAGAGACCCAGTACTTC	CASSPTGTAKETQYF	many	TRBD1	15	TRBV9	TRBJ2-5
TGTGCCACCAGCAGAGATCTGCAGCTGTGCTCCTATAATTCACCCCTCCACTTT	CATSRDLQLCSYNSPLHF	.	.	18	TRBV15	TRBJ1-6
TGTGCCTGGAGTGTAGGACAGGGGAGCGGCTACACCTTC	CAWSVGQGSGYTF	many	TRBD1	13	TRBV30	TRBJ1-2
TGTGCCAGCAGCCAAGATATGCAGCGCTATGGCTACACCTTC	CASSQDMQRYGYTF	many	.	14	TRBV4-2	TRBJ1-2
TGTGCCAGCAGTCCAGGTCGCTCGGAGAGTACAGATACGCAGTATTTT	CASSPGRSESTDTQYF	few	.	16	TRBV27	TRBJ2-3
TGTGCCAGCAGCGTAGGGGCGGGAGGGCTATACAATGAGCAGTTCTTC	CASSVGAGGLYNEQFF	many	TRBD2	16	TRBV9	TRBJ2-1
TGTGCCAGCAGCTTAGCTAGTGTCTCCTACGAGCAGTACTTC	CASSLASVSYEQYF	.	.	14	TRBV7-3	TRBJ2-7
TGTGCCAGCAGCCCACCGGGACTAGCGGGAGTCAGTGAGCAGTTCTTC	CASSPPGLAGVSEQFF	many	TRBD2	16	TRBV7-7	TRBJ2-1
TGTGCCATCTCCCTCGGGACAGGGGGCCAAGAGACCCAGTACTTC	CAISLGTGGQETQYF	.	TRBD1	15	TRBV18	TRBJ2-5
TGCGCCAGCAGCCAAGCCGGGACTAGCGGTACGAGGGATACGCAGTATTTT	CASSQAGTSGTRDTQYF	many	TRBD2	17	TRBV4-1	TRBJ2-3
TGTGCCAGCAGCTACGGGACTAGCGGGGTTGGGGATACGCAGTATTTT	CASSYGTSGVGDTQYF	many	TRBD2	16	TRBV11-3	TRBJ2-3
TGTGCCAGCACCATGCTAGCGGGAGGGCCAGTTGAGCAGTTCTTC	CASTMLAGGPVEQFF	few	TRBD2	15	TRBV6-1	TRBJ2-1
TGTGCCAGCTCGGGGACGAATGAAAAACTGTTTTTT	CASSGTNEKLFF	many	.	12	TRBV18	TRBJ1-4